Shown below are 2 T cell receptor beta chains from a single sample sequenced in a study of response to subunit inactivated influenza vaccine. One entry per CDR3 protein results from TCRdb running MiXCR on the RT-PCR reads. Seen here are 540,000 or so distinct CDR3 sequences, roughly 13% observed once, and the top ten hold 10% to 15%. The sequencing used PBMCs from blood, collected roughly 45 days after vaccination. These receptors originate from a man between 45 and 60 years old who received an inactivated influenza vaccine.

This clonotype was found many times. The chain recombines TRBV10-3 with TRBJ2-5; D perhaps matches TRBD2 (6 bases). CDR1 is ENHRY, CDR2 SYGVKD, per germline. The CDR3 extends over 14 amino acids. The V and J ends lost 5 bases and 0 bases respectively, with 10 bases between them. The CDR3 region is CAISTRGYQETQYF. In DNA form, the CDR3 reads TGTGCCATCAGTACACGGGGGTACCAAGAGACCCAGTACTTC.

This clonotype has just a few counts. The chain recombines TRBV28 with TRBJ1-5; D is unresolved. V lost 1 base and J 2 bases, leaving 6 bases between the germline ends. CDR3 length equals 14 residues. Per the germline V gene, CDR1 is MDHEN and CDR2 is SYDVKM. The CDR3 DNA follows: TGTGCCAGCAGTTTATTTCGTGGCAATCAGCCCCAGCATTTT. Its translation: CASSLFRGNQPQHF.